What follows are 29 T cell receptor beta chains derived from one specimen sequenced in a study of shared clonotypes between healthy human individuals. Repertoires were generated with immunoSEQ multiplex PCR, while TCRdb's copy carries only in-frame clones and drops some. Of some 900,000 clones in the sample, 60% to 85% were seen once. The sample consisted of memory CD4+ T cells sorted from blood. Subset meaning: CD45RA-negative fraction. All receptors derive from a young man in good health.

This rearrangement joins TRBV6-5 to TRBJ2-7; D may be TRBD2 (5 bases). The CDR3 contains 15 residues. In germline, CDR1 is MNHEY, CDR2 SVGAGI. V lost 6 bases and J lost 1, with 16 bases in between. For the CDR3, the DNA is TGTGCCAGCAGCTTAAGCGGAAAGCCTTCCTACGAGCAGTACTTC. Protein sequence: CASSLSGKPSYEQYF.

The rearrangement joins TRBV25-1 to TRBJ1-4, with D uncertain. With 5 bases removed from V and 7 bases from J, the gap between germline ends came to 14 bases. The V gene's germline CDR1 is MGHDK and CDR2 SYGVNS. This CDR3 spans 14 amino acids. Here the CDR3 DNA reads TGTGCCAGCAGTTCCCCTCGACTGGGTGAAAAACTGTTTTTT. Protein sequence: CASSSPRLGEKLFF. The whole variable domain, filled in from reference TRBV25-1 and TRBJ1-4, reads EADIYQTPRYLVIGTGKKITLECSQTMGHDKMYWYQQDPGMELHLIHYSYGVNSTEKGDLSSESTVSRIRTEHFPLTLESARPSHTSQYLCASSSPRLGEKLFFGSGTQLSVL.

This clone was recorded once. A much larger clonotype is one base distant, so this may be a read error. Other DNA sequences from this sample encode an identical CDR3 as well. The rearrangement uses TRBV6-5 and TRBJ2-7; D possibly matches TRBD1 or TRBD2 (5 bases each). The CDR3 contains 14 residues. CDR1 MNHEY and CDR2 SVGAGI come from the germline V gene. This CDR3 reads CASSLTGPPYEQYF. The CDR3 DNA reads TGTGCCAGCAGTTTAACGGGACCACCTTACGAGCAGTACTTT.

This clone was seen a single time. Other nucleotide sequences in the sample specify the same CDR3. V and J are TRBV5-1 and TRBJ2-7; TRBD1 matches at 9 bases. Germline trimming cut 0 bases from V and 4 bases from J; bases unmatched to any gene: 5. Per the germline V gene, CDR1 is SGHRS and CDR2 is YFSETQ. This CDR3 region has 15 residues. Here the CDR3 reads CASSLGGQGSYEQYF. The CDR3 DNA reads as TGCGCCAGCAGCTTGGGGGGACAGGGTTCGTACGAGCAGTACTTC. The full variable domain, its missing parts supplied by reference TRBV5-1 and TRBJ2-7, is KAGVTQTPRYLIKTRGQQVTLSCSPISGHRSVSWYQQTPGQGLQFLFEYFSETQRNKGNFPGRFSGRQFSNSRSEMNVSTLELGDSALYLCASSLGGQGSYEQYFGPGTRLTVT.

The CDR3 bases are TGTGCCAGCAGCTTAGACGCCGGCAATCAGCCCCAGCATTTT. It yields the protein CASSLDAGNQPQHF. The chain is built from TRBV7-2 and TRBJ1-5; D uncertain. From germline, CDR1 is SGHTA and CDR2 FQGNSA. The CDR3 sequence is 14 residues long. V was shortened by 1 base and J by 2 bases, with 6 bases between the two germline ends.

This clone was observed once. V is TRBV7-8 and J is TRBJ1-6, with 7 bases aligning to TRBD1. The CDR3 totals 14 residues. V shed 3 bases, J shed 6 bases, and the junction held 2 bases outside the gene matches. CDR1 and CDR2 (germline): SGHVS, FQNEAQ. The CDR3 loop reads CASSFDRVNSPLHF. CDR3 in DNA: TGTGCCAGCAGCTTCGACAGGGTTAATTCACCCCTCCACTTT.

This chain links TRBV7-3 with TRBJ1-2, with 7 bases that match TRBD1. V trimming: 5 bases; J trimming: 6 bases; junction bases outside the gene matches: 9. Germline assignment: CDR1 SGHTA and CDR2 FQGTGA. The CDR3 sequence is 14 residues long. The CDR3 DNA reads as TGTGCCAGCAGCCCACTACAGGGGAGGGATGGCTACACCTTC. Translation gives CASSPLQGRDGYTF.

This chain connects TRBV5-6 to TRBJ2-1; 7 bases fit TRBD1. This CDR3 is 16 amino acids long. Germline CDR1 SGHDT, CDR2 YYEEEE. V dropped 4 bases and J dropped 2; count of bases not matched to a gene: 9. DNA of the CDR3: TGTGCCAGCAGCGAGACAGGGACCACCGCCTACAATGAGCAGTTCTTC. Protein sequence: CASSETGTTAYNEQFF. The whole variable domain, filled in from reference TRBV5-6 and TRBJ2-1, reads DAGVTQSPTHLIKTRGQQVTLRCSPKSGHDTVSWYQQALGQGPQFIFQYYEEEERQRGNFPDRFSGHQFPNYSSELNVNALLLGDSALYLCASSETGTTAYNEQFFGPGTRLTVL.

This rearrangement joins TRBV28 to TRBJ2-7; 7 bases are shared with TRBD1. The CDR3 totals 15 residues. The germline V gene has CDR1 MDHEN and CDR2 SYDVKM. Losses at the gene ends were 6 bases for V and 0 bases for J; bases not matched to a gene: 8. The CDR3 DNA sequence: TGTGCCAGCAGGAGAGACAGGGCCGACTCCTACGAGCAGTACTTC. Its protein product is CASRRDRADSYEQYF.

The chain uses TRBV4-1 and TRBJ2-7, with D perhaps TRBD2 (6 bases). This CDR3 has 15 residues. Germline V CDR1 and CDR2: MGHRA, YSYEKL. V was trimmed by 1 base and J by 4 bases, leaving 14 bases between them. The CDR3 sequence is CASSQAAGRNYEQYF. CDR3 DNA sequence: TGCGCCAGCAGCCAAGCCGCAGGGAGGAATTACGAGCAGTACTTC.

This sequence joins TRBV7-2 and TRBJ1-1, with 10 bases that match TRBD1. V was clipped by 6 bases and J by 0 bases; unmatched bases: 7. Germline loops: CDR1 SGHTA, CDR2 FQGNSA. This CDR3 has 16 amino acids. In DNA form, the CDR3 reads TGTGCCAGCAGACGGGACAGGGGCTCGGTGAACACTGAAGCTTTCTTT. The encoded protein is CASRRDRGSVNTEAFF.

The CDR3 DNA reads TGTGCCTGGAGAGGAGGAAGGGGTCAACGGGAGACCCAGTACTTC. Encoded protein: CAWRGGRGQRETQYF. The chain recombines TRBV30 with TRBJ2-5; perhaps D is TRBD1 or TRBD2 (5 bases each). The CDR3 runs to 15 residues. Per the germline V gene, CDR1 is GTSNPN and CDR2 is SVGIG (reference sequence). Trimming shortened V by 3 bases and J by 5 bases, and 19 bases separated the two germline ends.

This clone was recorded a few times. The chain employs TRBV20-1 and TRBJ2-7, with a weak D call TRBD2 (5 bases). Germline assignment: CDR1 DFQATT and CDR2 SNEGSKA (reference sequence). V gave up 5 bases and J gave up 6 bases, with 11 bases separating them. CDR3 length: 11 residues. CDR3 bases: TGCAGTGCTGGGCCCGGAGGCGAGCAGTACTTC. Translated, it gives CSAGPGGEQYF.

This sequence joins TRBV2 and TRBJ1-2; the D is unclear. There are 13 residues in the CDR3. Germline CDR1 and CDR2: SNHLY and FYNNEI. Trimming cost V 3 bases and J 5 bases, with 10 bases left between them. The CDR3 nucleotides read TGTGCCAGCAGTGAGGCAGAACTATATGGCTACACCTTC. Translated, it gives CASSEAELYGYTF. Complete variable domain (other parts from reference TRBV2 and TRBJ1-2): EPEVTQTPSHQVTQMGQEVILRCVPISNHLYFYWYRQILGQKVEFLVSFYNNEISEKSEIFDDQFSVERPDGSNFTLKIRSTKLEDSAMYFCASSEAELYGYTFGSGTRLTVV.

This chain links TRBV4-1 with TRBJ2-2; unclear D gene. CDR3 length: 16 residues. CDR1 is MGHRA and CDR2 is YSYEKL in the germline V gene. Trimming shortened V by 4 bases and J by 0 bases, and 12 bases separated the two germline ends. The CDR3 DNA reads as TGCGCCAGCAGCCCCCAAGGAACTGCGAACACCGGGGAGCTGTTTTTT. Its translation: CASSPQGTANTGELFF.

This rearrangement joins TRBV6-4 to TRBJ1-5; D gene uncertain. The germline V gene encodes CDR1 MRHNA and CDR2 SNTAGT. Between the trimmed V and J ends, which lost 6 bases and 1 base, there was a span of 10 bases. This CDR3 spans 14 amino acids. CDR3 in amino acids: CASRRDGSNQPQHF. The CDR3 DNA sequence: TGTGCCAGCAGACGCGACGGGAGCAATCAGCCCCAGCATTTT.

This clone was seen a single time. V gene TRBV11-2 combines with J gene TRBJ2-7; no clear D. Per the germline V gene, CDR1 is SGHAT and CDR2 is FQNNGV. Deletions cut 0 bases from V and 0 bases from J, with 9 bases between. The length of the CDR3 is 15 residues. The CDR3, as DNA: TGTGCCAGCAGCTTAGAGGTTAGCTCCTCCTACGAGCAGTACTTC. It yields the protein CASSLEVSSSYEQYF.

The chain carries TRBV18 and TRBJ2-1, with D possibly called TRBD1 or TRBD2 (5 bases each). Germline V gene sequence: CDR1 KGHSH, CDR2 LQKENI. This CDR3 is built from 15 residues. The V and J ends lost 2 bases and 10 bases respectively, with 18 bases between them. The CDR3: CASSPGAGPLGEQFF. CDR3 nucleotide sequence: TGTGCCAGCTCACCAGGGGCGGGCCCACTGGGCGAGCAGTTCTTC.

The chain carries TRBV4-1 and TRBJ1-4, with a tentative D call TRBD1 (6 bases). Germline V gene data show CDR1 as MGHRA and CDR2 as YSYEKL. The CDR3 sequence is 15 residues long. The germline V and J ends were trimmed by 4 bases and 3 bases, with 12 bases remaining between them. This CDR3 reads CASSLRGQANEKLFF. DNA of the CDR3: TGCGCCAGCAGCCTCCGGGGACAAGCTAATGAAAAACTGTTTTTT.

The chain employs TRBV19 and TRBJ2-1, with 8 positions matching TRBD1. Per the germline V gene, CDR1 is LNHDA and CDR2 is SQIVND (reference sequence). The V and J ends lost 5 bases and 10 bases, in that order; junction bases with no gene match: 10. There are 14 residues in the CDR3. The CDR3 loop is CASSSRTGSIEQFF. For the CDR3, the DNA is TGTGCCAGTAGTTCTAGGACAGGGTCTATAGAGCAGTTCTTC.

This clone has just a few counts. The chain is built from TRBV27 and TRBJ1-6, with D uncertain. Trimming removed 6 bases at V and 10 bases at J, with 19 bases between. Germline CDR1 reads MNHEY; CDR2 reads SMNVEV (reference sequence). This CDR3 is 15 amino acids long. Written as DNA, the CDR3 is TGTGCCAGCAGCCTCGCAGCCAGCACCAAATCACCCCTCCACTTT. As protein: CASSLAASTKSPLHF.

The V gene is TRBV5-1, the J gene TRBJ1-2; D may be TRBD1 (6 bases). The germline V gene encodes CDR1 SGHRS and CDR2 YFSETQ. The ends were cut back, 3 bases at V and 8 bases at J, with 20 bases in the middle. The CDR3 consists of 15 residues. This chain's CDR3 is CASSWTPDRLEGYTF. CDR3 bases: TGCGCCAGCAGCTGGACCCCTGACAGGCTGGAAGGCTACACCTTC.

The gene calls are TRBV10-1 and TRBJ1-1; 7 nucleotides match TRBD1. The junction had 3 bases not matched to a gene; V was cut back by 0 bases and J by 2 bases. Germline values: CDR1 WNHNN, CDR2 SYGVQD (reference sequence). This CDR3 is 15 amino acids long. The CDR3: CASSESRGPNTEAFF. CDR3 sequence (DNA): TGCGCCAGCAGTGAGTCAAGGGGGCCAAACACTGAAGCTTTCTTT.

The rearrangement links TRBV19 to TRBJ2-7; possibly TRBD2 for D (5 bases). V gave up 9 bases and J gave up 2 bases, with 23 bases separating them. Germline V gives CDR1 LNHDA, CDR2 SQIVND (reference sequence). The CDR3 has 16 residues. CDR3 residues: CASSQFRREYTYEQYF. CDR3 coding DNA: TGTGCCAGCAGCCAATTTCGCCGGGAATACACCTACGAGCAGTACTTC.

The chain is built from TRBV4-1 and TRBJ2-5; D not certain. The germline CDR1 and CDR2 sequences are MGHRA and YSYEKL. V was shortened by 1 base and J by 5 bases, with 8 bases between the two germline ends. The CDR3 spans 13 residues. CDR3 residues: CASSQGLLETQYF. CDR3 sequence (DNA): TGCGCCAGCAGCCAAGGACTTCTTGAGACCCAGTACTTC.

This sequence joins TRBV5-1 and TRBJ2-2; TRBD1 aligns across 12 bases. Germline assignment: CDR1 SGHRS and CDR2 YFSETQ. The CDR3 has 16 amino acids. The V gene end was trimmed by 3 bases and the J gene end by 6 bases; junction bases not matched to a gene: 6. CDR3 nucleotide sequence: TGCGCCAGCAGCTATCGGGACAGGGGGCTCGCCGGGGAGCTGTTTTTT. Its protein product is CASSYRDRGLAGELFF.

This chain joins TRBV7-2 and TRBJ2-7; weak D call: TRBD1 (7 bases). Between the trimmed V and J ends, which lost 5 bases and 2 bases, there was a span of 13 bases. Germline values: CDR1 SGHTA, CDR2 FQGNSA. The CDR3 is made up of 14 amino acids. This CDR3 reads CASSRGDSPYEQYF. The CDR3 coding sequence is TGTGCCAGCAGCAGGGGGGACAGCCCCTACGAGCAGTACTTC.

V and J are TRBV28 and TRBJ2-7; 9 bases fit TRBD1. Unmatched junction bases numbered 11, after V lost 6 bases and J lost 5 bases. The CDR3 extends over 15 amino acids. CDR1 is MDHEN and CDR2 is SYDVKM in the germline V gene. The CDR3 reads CASRRGQGMSNEQYF. As DNA, the CDR3 is TGTGCCAGCAGAAGGGGACAGGGTATGAGCAACGAGCAGTACTTC.

The chain is built from TRBV2 and TRBJ2-7, with D uncertain. V shed 6 bases and J shed 2 bases, with 8 bases lying between them. The CDR3 has 12 residues. The germline CDR1 and CDR2 sequences are SNHLY and FYNNEI. As DNA, the CDR3 is TGTGCCAGCAGGGAGCGTACCTACGAGCAGTACTTC. Its protein product is CASRERTYEQYF.